These 26 T cell receptor beta chains were sequenced from one sample in a study of blood T cell repertoires in COVID-19. Method: immunoSEQ multiplex PCR; TCRdb's copy keeps in-frame clones and lacks some. The sample lists about 39,000 clones, around 85% seen once, with about 4% in the top ten. Sequencing was performed on peripheral blood. The receptor source for this set is a man between 60 and 70 years old with acute or convalescent COVID-19.

This clone occurred a few times. This sequence joins TRBV19 and TRBJ2-2; 8 bases align to TRBD2. The germline CDR1 and CDR2 sequences are LNHDA and SQIVND (reference sequence). The CDR3 length is 14 residues. J was trimmed by 3 bases and V by 7 bases; bases with no gene match: 4. The CDR3 sequence is CASNSAGDTGELFF. The CDR3 DNA follows: TGTGCCAGTAATTCAGCGGGAGACACCGGGGAGCTGTTTTTT. Looking up the rest from reference TRBV19 and TRBJ2-2 gives the full variable domain: DGGITQSPKYLFRKEGQNVTLSCEQNLNHDAMYWYRQDPGQGLRLIYYSQIVNDFQKGDIAEGYSVSREKKESFPLTVTSAQKNPTAFYLCASNSAGDTGELFFGEGSRLTVL.

This rearrangement joins TRBV24-1 to TRBJ2-2, with D possibly being TRBD2 (5 bases). Germline-derived CDR1 and CDR2 are KGHDR and SFDVKD. The CDR3 runs 15 residues. V was clipped by 0 bases and J by 7 bases, with 11 bases between them. The CDR3 DNA is TGTGCCACCAGTGATTTGCGGCTAGCTGGCGGGGAGCTGTTTTTT. Protein sequence: CATSDLRLAGGELFF.

The chain couples TRBV2 to TRBJ1-1; 10 bases align to TRBD1. The CDR3 totals 11 residues. Germline V CDR1 and CDR2: SNHLY, FYNNEI. Losses at the gene ends were 7 bases for V and 10 bases for J; bases not matched to a gene: 3. In DNA, the CDR3 is TGTGCCAGCAATTGGGACAGGGGAGCTTTCTTT. Protein: CASNWDRGAFF.

The chain links TRBV24-1 to TRBJ2-1, with TRBD1 matching 8 bases. The ends lost 10 bases at V and 0 bases at J; junction bases unmatched: 16. Per the germline V gene, CDR1 is KGHDR and CDR2 is SFDVKD. This CDR3 has 18 amino acids. CDR3 nucleotide sequence: TGTGCCACTCTACTTGACCCCAGGGGGCATTACTCCTACAATGAGCAGTTCTTC. This translates into CATLLDPRGHYSYNEQFF.

CDR3 in amino acids: CASSSVKTQYF. CDR3 DNA: TGTGCCAGCAGTTCGGTGAAGACCCAGTACTTC. The chain employs TRBV28 and TRBJ2-5; no reliable D call. The CDR3 extends over 11 amino acids. Germline V gene data show CDR1 as MDHEN and CDR2 as SYDVKM. V lost 4 bases and J lost 6, with 6 bases in between. Full variable domain (outside the CDR3, taken from reference TRBV28 and TRBJ2-5): DVKVTQSSRYLVKRTGEKVFLECVQDMDHENMFWYRQDPGLGLRLIYFSYDVKMKEKGDIPEGYSVSREKKERFSLILESASTNQTSMYLCASSSVKTQYFGPGTRLLVL.

The chain employs TRBV28 and TRBJ2-2, with TRBD2 matching 8 bases. The ends lost 11 bases at V and 4 bases at J; junction bases unmatched: 6. CDR3 length: 13 residues. The germline V gene has CDR1 MDHEN and CDR2 SYDVKM. CDR3 residues: CAGSGSSTGELFF. CDR3 bases: TGTGCCGGGAGCGGGAGTAGCACCGGGGAGCTGTTTTTT.

This chain connects TRBV18 to TRBJ2-6; D possibly corresponds to TRBD1 (6 bases). Trimming removed 5 bases from V and 2 bases from J, with 19 bases in between. Germline lookup yields CDR1 KGHSH and CDR2 LQKENI. The CDR3 consists of 18 residues. In nucleotides, the CDR3 is TGTGCCAGCTCATCTACAACTACAGGGAAGACTGGGGCCAACGTCCTGACTTTC. It codes for CASSSTTTGKTGANVLTF. The full variable domain, with the rest looked up from reference TRBV18 and TRBJ2-6, is NAGVMQNPRHLVRRRGQEARLRCSPMKGHSHVYWYRQLPEEGLKFMVYLQKENIIDESGMPKERFSAEFPKEGPSILRIQQVVRGDSAAYFCASSSTTTGKTGANVLTFGAGSRLTVL.

V usage is TRBV6-1 and J usage is TRBJ2-3, with 7 positions matching TRBD2. Looked up from germline, CDR1 is MNHNS and CDR2 is SASEGT. This CDR3 region has 14 residues. The V gene end was trimmed by 5 bases and the J gene end by 4 bases; junction bases not matched to a gene: 6. The CDR3 here is CASSWEGRADTQYF. The CDR3 DNA follows: TGTGCCAGCAGTTGGGAGGGGAGAGCAGATACGCAGTATTTT.

This sequence joins TRBV3-1 (or the pseudogene TRBV3-2) and TRBJ2-5; D gene uncertain. Looked up from germline, CDR1 is LGHDT and CDR2 is YNNKEL (reference sequence). V lost 0 bases to trimming and J lost 5 bases, with 16 bases between them. The CDR3 consists of 16 residues. The CDR3 is CASSQDSAVALETQYF. CDR3 in DNA: TGTGCCAGCAGCCAAGATTCCGCGGTTGCGCTGGAGACCCAGTACTTC.

V gene TRBV27 combines with J gene TRBJ2-5; 11 bases align to TRBD2. Germline V gene sequence: CDR1 MNHEY, CDR2 SMNVEV (reference sequence). Trimming took 3 bases from V and 6 from J; bases not matched to a gene: 9. CDR3 length: 16 residues. The CDR3 DNA reads TGTGCCAGCAGTTTGGGTACTAGCGGGAGTTCGAAGACCCAGTACTTC. This translates into CASSLGTSGSSKTQYF.

This clone has only a few counts. The chain combines TRBV13 with TRBJ2-2; 9 bases are a match to TRBD1. This CDR3 region has 16 residues. V lost 0 bases and J lost 5; bases outside the gene matches: 4. The V gene's germline CDR1 is PRHDT and CDR2 FYEKMQ (reference sequence). CDR3 DNA sequence: TGTGCCAGCAGCTTAGGACAGGGGGCGTTTACCGGGGAGCTGTTTTTT. Amino acids: CASSLGQGAFTGELFF.

The V and J genes are TRBV20-1 and TRBJ1-1; TRBD1 agrees at 8 bases. The CDR3 covers 13 residues. The V and J ends lost 3 bases and 4 bases, in that order; junction bases with no gene match: 4. Germline-derived CDR1 and CDR2 are DFQATT and SNEGSKA (reference sequence). CDR3 in amino acids: CSASSQGGTEAFF. CDR3 sequence (DNA): TGCAGTGCTAGTTCACAGGGGGGCACTGAAGCTTTCTTT.

This chain joins TRBV6-1 and TRBJ1-5; tentative D call: TRBD1 (5 bases). CDR1 is MNHNS and CDR2 is SASEGT in the germline V gene. This CDR3 spans 15 amino acids. V lost 1 base and J 7 bases, leaving 14 bases between the germline ends. The CDR3 here is CASSEGGTGGQPQHF. Written as DNA, the CDR3 is TGTGCCAGCAGTGAAGGAGGGACGGGAGGGCAGCCCCAGCATTTT.

The J gene is TRBJ1-5, the V gene TRBV18; TRBD1 agrees at 8 bases. The CDR3 loop spans 13 amino acids. The trim removed 3 bases at V and 7 bases at J, leaving 2 bases unmatched. The germline V gene encodes CDR1 KGHSH and CDR2 LQKENI. CDR3 in DNA: TGTGCCAGCTCACCGGACAGGGACCAGCCCCAGCATTTT. Amino acids: CASSPDRDQPQHF.

This clone is labeled medium-sized (0.01 to 0.1%). The chain carries TRBV27 and TRBJ1-2; D gene unclear. Trimming removed 5 bases from V and 8 bases from J, with 15 bases in between. Germline V gene data show CDR1 as MNHEY and CDR2 as SMNVEV (reference sequence). The CDR3 covers 13 residues. The CDR3 coding sequence is TGTGCCAGCAGTCACCGGGAAAACTGGGGCTACACCTTC. It specifies CASSHRENWGYTF.

The chain joins TRBV11-2 to TRBJ1-4; 9 positions match TRBD1. CDR3 length: 14 residues. V shed 5 bases and J 11 bases; nucleotides not matched to a gene: 9. Germline assignment: CDR1 SGHAT and CDR2 FQNNGV. CDR3 DNA sequence: TGTGCCAGCAGCCCTCTGGGGACAGGGTTGAAACTGTTTTTT. It is translated as CASSPLGTGLKLFF.

This clone was recorded once. This chain uses TRBV4-2 with TRBJ2-5; 8 nucleotides match TRBD2. CDR3 length: 16 amino acids. V was clipped by 0 bases and J by 1 base; unmatched bases: 4. CDR1 and CDR2 (germline): LGHNA, YNFKEQ. Here the CDR3 reads CASSQDPSGGQETQYF. The CDR3, as DNA: TGTGCCAGCAGCCAAGACCCAAGCGGGGGCCAAGAGACCCAGTACTTC.

This clone appeared a single time. The chain links TRBV2 to TRBJ1-4; perhaps TRBD1 as D (6 bases). With 5 bases removed from V and 5 bases from J, the gap between germline ends came to 15 bases. CDR3 size: 15 residues. Germline loops: CDR1 SNHLY, CDR2 FYNNEI. Here the CDR3 DNA reads TGTGCCAGCAGTAGGTTTGGACAGATCAATGAAAAACTGTTTTTT. It codes for CASSRFGQINEKLFF.

The chain links TRBV5-8 to TRBJ2-3, with D possibly TRBD1 on 6 matching bases. The CDR3 covers 13 residues. In germline, CDR1 is SGHTS, CDR2 YDEGEE. V lost 2 bases and J lost 3, with 7 bases in between. Written as DNA, the CDR3 is TGTGCCAGCAGCTTACAGGGAACAGATACGCAGTATTTT. As protein: CASSLQGTDTQYF.

The V and J genes are TRBV28 and TRBJ1-4; the D is unclear. The germline V gene has CDR1 MDHEN and CDR2 SYDVKM. The CDR3 totals 12 residues. The V and J ends lost 2 bases and 8 bases respectively, with 6 bases between them. CDR3 DNA: TGTGCCAGCAGTTTAGCTATCGAAAAACTGTTTTTT. Protein sequence: CASSLAIEKLFF.

The V call is TRBV11-3, the J call TRBJ2-2; D not resolved. The length of the CDR3 is 13 residues. V lost 6 bases and J lost 6, with 11 bases in between. Germline V gene data show CDR1 as SGHNT and CDR2 as YENEEA. The CDR3 is CASSPNLSGELFF. The CDR3 DNA reads TGTGCCAGCAGTCCCAATTTGTCCGGGGAGCTGTTTTTT.

The rearrangement uses TRBV7-9 and TRBJ1-1, with D maybe TRBD1 (6 bases). The CDR3 covers 15 residues. Germline V CDR1 and CDR2: SEHNR, FQNEAQ (reference sequence). The V end lost 6 bases, the J end lost 1 base, and 15 bases lay between the germline ends. In DNA form, the CDR3 reads TGTGCCAGCAGTCCTCGGGAAGGGGGGAACACTGAAGCTTTCTTT. Encoded protein: CASSPREGGNTEAFF.

The chain joins TRBV11-2 to TRBJ2-4; D is ambiguous. CDR1 is SGHAT, CDR2 FQNNGV, per germline. Deletions cut 5 bases from V and 1 base from J, with 6 bases between. The CDR3 covers 13 residues. The CDR3 reads CASSPPAKNIQYF. The CDR3 DNA reads TGTGCCAGCAGCCCCCCTGCCAAAAACATTCAGTACTTC.

This chain links TRBV4-1 with TRBJ2-3; possible D gene TRBD1, 5 bases. The CDR3 has 16 amino acids. Looked up from germline, CDR1 is MGHRA and CDR2 is YSYEKL. V gave up 2 bases and J gave up 1 base, with 13 bases separating them. DNA for the CDR3: TGCGCCAGCAGCCAATCCCGGGTAGGGGGCACAGATACGCAGTATTTT. It codes for CASSQSRVGGTDTQYF.

This clone was seen only once. V is TRBV7-2 and J is TRBJ1-2; TRBD1 matches 10 bases. The V gene's germline CDR1 is SGHTA and CDR2 FQGNSA. With 5 bases clipped from V and 5 bases from J, the junction kept 8 bases outside the gene matches. This CDR3 contains 15 residues. Here the CDR3 DNA reads TGTGCCAGCAGCCGCGGACAGGGGGTCGTATATGGCTACACCTTC. Its protein is CASSRGQGVVYGYTF.

The sample holds one count of this clone. The chain has TRBV30 and TRBJ2-7; 10 nucleotides line up with TRBD1. The J segment lost 2 bases and the V segment lost 2 bases, leaving 6 bases of the junction unmatched. This CDR3 comprises 15 residues. Looked up from germline, CDR1 is GTSNPN and CDR2 is SVGIG (reference sequence). The CDR3 protein is CAWSQPTGGPYEQYF. CDR3 bases: TGTGCCTGGAGTCAACCGACAGGGGGCCCCTACGAGCAGTACTTC.